This TCR beta chain was profiled in a study of cytomegalovirus exposure and HLA in healthy donors. Study-wide context: Genetic ancestry analysis placed 75% to 85% of the roughly 400 donors that were genotyped in the Caucasian-associated cluster. Overall study findings and caveats: A list of approximately 150 TCR beta chains associated with cytomegalovirus was given. Later analysis associated a missense DCLRE1C variant with TCR beta V- and J-gene trimming.

The PCR had 60 Vbeta and 13 Jbeta primers. Sequencing was performed with immunoSEQ multiplex PCR; in TCRdb, only in-frame clones are kept and a portion is missing. The sample contains over 85,000 clones, 70% to 80% of which appear only once. On this clone itself: Its antigen is as yet unknown.

Trimming took 3 bases from V and 7 from J; bases not matched to a gene: 6. Per germline, CDR1 MNHEY and CDR2 SMNVEV (reference sequence). This CDR3 is built from 13 residues. The sequence was obtained from a male donor in good health and CMV-seropositive. V usage is TRBV27 and J usage is TRBJ2-7; 7 bases are shared with TRBD2. Material for sequencing was PBMCs. CDR3 nucleotides: TGTGCCAGCAGTTTGGGCCCCGGGGGGGAGCAGTACTTC. Its translation: CASSLGPGGEQYF.